This record covers a single TCR beta chain. Its antigen is unknown. The conserved phenylalanine or tryptophan is not found at the CDR3 terminus, so this likely reflects a read error. No DNA is shown, since the ends of the CDR3 on it are uncertain; the CDR3 is the one TCRdb lists. Reading the germline V gene (reference sequence) gives CDR1 GTSNPN and CDR2 SVGIG. The CDR3 spans 11 amino acids, including both terminal residues. The cohort consisted of some 670 healthy bone marrow donors. Cohort members were all nominally healthy when sampled, although unrecorded immune exposures were likely present. The donor was CMV seronegative and was included in the group of a few hundred seronegative cohort members. A peripheral blood sample was provided by each donor, and peripheral blood mononuclear cells were used for TCR beta sequencing. The Qiagen DNeasy Blood Extraction Kit was used to extract genomic DNA from the blood cell samples.

Libraries were prepared through the immunoSEQ multiplex PCR assay. A mixture of 60 forward primers for TCR Vbeta segments and 13 reverse primers for TCR Jbeta segments was used in the multiplex PCR. Amplification of the CDR3 region of rearranged TCR beta genes was performed with a multiplex PCR assay on genomic DNA. The amplified TCR beta libraries were sequenced on the Illumina HiSeq System as 87-base-pair reads. Per the original workflow: A later analysis counted about 80 million unique TCR beta chains across the 640 or so repertoires, and some 11 million of these chains were shared by at least two donors. To remove PCR and sequencing errors, raw reads were error-corrected and collapsed into unique sequences using a nearest-neighbor algorithm that merged closely related sequences. CDR3 sequences were aligned to IMGT reference sequences to assign V, D and J gene segments. Each retained sequence needed at least a six-nucleotide match to both a V gene segment and a J gene segment. Rearrangements were classified as productive when the CDR3 lacked stop codons and remained in frame with V and J, and all other rearrangements were classified as non-productive. CDR3 was defined by IMGT convention, running from the second conserved V-encoded cysteine to the conserved J-encoded phenylalanine. Sequences without an unambiguous match to a single V gene segment were excluded from the earlier analysis of several hundred of the donors. In an earlier analysis of a few hundred of the donors, a V segment was called functional when productive rearrangements were above 56.7%, and segregating when the standard deviation between donors exceeded 5%. To diagnose cytomegalovirus status from the catalog of TCR beta chain sequences, a statistical classification framework was built. In a later analysis, TCR nucleotide sequences were compared against IMGT/GENE-DB human TR gene sequences so that V and J genes could be assigned. Using the TCRdist pipeline, a later analysis assigned CDR3 sequences along with most-parsimonious VDJ recombination scenarios. In a later analysis, every TCR beta chain was defined by the combination of its CDR3 amino acid sequence and its V-gene family, and reads without a unique V-gene family were dropped. To address suspected cross-contamination and a sequencing artifact, a later analysis removed 550 to 750 highly shared, low-generation-probability nucleotide sequences. In a later analysis, a clonal expansion index was calculated for each public chain from normalized within-repertoire ranks of inferred template counts. Generation probabilities in a later analysis came from a VDJ recombination model fitted to out-of-frame rearrangements, and those results were checked against IGoR. In a later analysis, TCR-TCR, TCR-HLA and TCR-CMV co-occurrence was scored with hypergeometric tests, and a repertoire-size bias correction was applied to TCR pairs. To estimate false discovery rates, a later analysis permuted the HLA or CMV assignments 20 times. In a later analysis, co-occurring TCRs were grouped using DBSCAN, and TCRdist sequence similarity was added for clustering within HLA-allele-positive subsets. Repertoires with fewer than 30,000 or more than 120,000 public chains were left out of co-occurrence clustering, as were five repertoires with anomalous nucleotide sharing. TCRdb retrieved this table from immuneACCESS and kept in-frame rearrangements only. Not all clones are present; in checked studies, unresolved V genes account for under half, and no reason is known for the remainder. The DNA was the basis for D and trimming; V, J and clone size are from that table. In this sample's table one finds 70,000 or so clones. The top ten clones comprise approximately 5% of the sample.

These data belong to a study of cytomegalovirus exposure and HLA in healthy donors (dated by TCRdb to 2017 to 2019). Regarding the research as a whole: In an earlier analysis of under 600 of the donors, 250 to 300 Gb of sequence data and 90 million to 130 million unique TCR beta sequences from 150 million to 200 million T cells were reported. Of the approximately 400 genotyped donors, around 81% fell in the genetic ancestry cluster associated with self-reported Caucasian donors. To study patterns of TCR occurrence, a later analysis re-analyzed previously published TCR beta repertoires from around 700 donors and added high-resolution HLA genotyping. Among around 400 genotyped donors of the cohort, an average of around 250,000 unique TCR beta nucleotide sequences was sequenced per donor, of which 15% to 20% were non-productive. The study aimed to test whether signatures of past pathogen exposure could be identified by cataloging public T cell receptors. Rather than using new phenotypic data, the later analysis identified candidate immune exposures from TCR beta sequences and from how often those sequences occurred across donors. About 280 gigabases of sequencing data and approximately 92 million unique TCR sequences made up an early release that covered roughly 670 HLA-typed donors. The study profiled the T cell repertoires of hundreds of subjects by immunosequencing and related them to cytomegalovirus serostatus. Donor age, sex, ethnicity and CMV serostatus were compiled alongside the repertoire data. All discovery cohort repertoires had been generated on a single sequencing platform. Besides the first cohort of approximately 670 subjects, a separate validation cohort made up of around 120 different subjects was used. In an earlier analysis of 500 to 650 of the donors, high-throughput TCR beta sequencing was used to judge whether each TCR beta V gene segment behaved as functional or pseudogenic. The number of typed donors differed by locus: about 620-640 for A, B, C, DRB1 and DQB1; some 540 for DQA1; some 610 for DPA1; and approximately 450 for DPB1. Because of strong linkage in the cohort, 4 to 6 DR-DQ haplotypes were treated as single units for association and clustering. Class I and class II HLA loci were covered by the typing at four-digit resolution. A later genetic analysis took genome-wide SNP genotypes for about 60% of the roughly 670 donors and used that subset as a discovery cohort. To predict cytomegalovirus infection status, the study combined high-throughput TCR immunosequencing, statistical association of individual TCRs with disease status, and machine learning. What the authors observed across the whole study: Correlated functional status among segregating V segments might reflect linkage disequilibrium, but an unknown experimental factor could not be ruled out. When HLA alleles, especially DR and DQ, strongly co-occurred, TCR associations were difficult to assign to individual alleles. Only TCR beta chains were sequenced in this cohort, and the absence of alpha or paired-chain data limited detectable features. An association between a missense DCLRE1C variant and V-gene and J-gene trimming of TCR beta chains was found in a later genetic analysis and replicated in an independent cohort. A later analysis found that TCR association rates varied across HLA loci, with DRB1 alleles showing the most associated TCRs and HLA-C alleles the fewest. Some 16 rarely observed V segments, including chromosome 9 orphons, were excluded from the earlier analysis of just under 600 of the donors because counts were too low. In a later analysis, most CMV-associated TCR beta chains were found to appear HLA-restricted, with HLA associations seemingly driven largely by CMV exposure. In vitro tests confirmed that a few of the cytomegalovirus-associated TCR beta chains recognize cytomegalovirus antigens. An earlier analysis of some 560 of the donors showed that most TCR beta V segments appeared in productive rearrangements either about 87% or about 30% of the time, which broadly matched IMGT annotations. The authors suggested that the approach could potentially be extended to other disease states and immunological phenotypes. CMV serostatus was the only immune exposure information available for the cohort. A total of roughly 160 TCR beta chains were listed by the study as associated with cytomegalovirus. A further reported finding was that TCR beta sequences accurately predicted the HLA-A and HLA-B alleles for most subjects in the first cohort. In a later genetic analysis, fewer N-insertions in productive TCRs were reported among donors in an Asian-associated ancestry cluster than the roughly 710-donor mean. A group of highly shared sequence variants was considered likely to be a technical artifact of the sequencing pipeline. Most TCR sequences were seen in very few donors, while some public TCRs were found in many individuals. Roughly uniform sequencing depth across donors was assumed in presence/absence analyses, although this assumption may not hold. Because HLA typing was unavailable for some donors at each locus, only the typed subset was used in association tests. The classifier was reported to diagnose cytomegalovirus status with high specificity and sensitivity in both the original cohort and the validation cohort. In a later analysis, HLA-associated TCR beta chains were found to be more clonally expanded and to have lower generation probabilities than equally common non-associated chains. A later analysis associated about 18,000 TCR beta sequences with specific HLA alleles at a false discovery rate of 0.05. In a later analysis, several top co-occurrence clusters were reported to appear linked to parvovirus B19, influenza, CMV and Epstein-Barr virus. Some IMGT-functional V segments, including TRBV6-2 and TRBV6-3, could not be told apart with the 87-base-pair reads, so those segments were excluded.

The sample comprised PBMCs. This sequence was found in a man aged 40-50 years in good health and CMV-seronegative. The rearrangement combines TRBV30 with TRBJ1-2; the table's D call, TRBD1, has no DNA check behind it. The CDR3 protein sequence reads: CAWSAQQGNTL.